Shown below are 22 T cell receptor beta chains from a single sample sequenced in a study of identical twins. Via MiXCR, TCRdb re-called the 5' RACE reads, giving one row per CDR3 protein. The table lists about 690,000 distinct CDR3 sequences, roughly 6.2% of them singletons. The sample comprised naive T cells sorted from blood. The receptor source for this set is a man aged 18 to 35 in good health.

This clonotype was seen ten or more times. This chain links TRBV24-1 with TRBJ2-5; 7 positions match TRBD1. This CDR3 has 15 residues. The V segment lost 3 bases and the J segment 1 base; nucleotides outside the gene matches: 4. Germline V gene sequence: CDR1 KGHDR, CDR2 SFDVKD. The CDR3 DNA is TGTGCCACCAGTGATGCACAGGGGCCCCAAGAGACCCAGTACTTC. Translation gives CATSDAQGPQETQYF.

This clonotype was detected ten times or more. At one end the junction does not follow the germline gene, possibly because of a read error. The chain carries TRBV25-1 and TRBJ2-2; D ambiguous. The CDR3 has 13 amino acids. CDR1 MGHDK and CDR2 SYGVNS come from the germline V gene. The CDR3 bases are TGTGCCAGCGGTGAATCGAGTTCTGGGGAGCTGTTTTTT. This codes for CASGESSSGELFF. Based on the CDR3 plus reference TRBV25-1 and TRBJ2-2, the full variable domain is EADIYQTPRYLVIGTGKKITLECSQTMGHDKMYWYQQDPGMELHLIHYSYGVNSTEKGDLSSESTVSRIRTEHFPLTLESARPSHTSQYLCASGESSSGELFFGEGSRLTVL.

Ten or more counts support this clonotype. The chain joins TRBV7-6 to TRBJ2-7; D may be TRBD2 (6 bases). The CDR3 has 14 amino acids. Germline CDR1 reads SGHVS; CDR2 reads FNYEAQ. Trimming took 5 bases from V and 1 from J, leaving 12 bases between them. The DNA for the CDR3 is TGTGCCAGCAGCAGAGGGACTGATTCCTACGAGCAGTACGTC. It specifies CASSRGTDSYEQYV.

J is TRBJ2-2 and V is TRBV5-1; the match to TRBD1 covers 8 bases. The CDR3 loop spans 16 amino acids. CDR1 is SGHRS, CDR2 YFSETQ, per germline. With V trimmed by 6 bases and J by 2 bases, 9 bases remained unmatched. CDR3 coding DNA: TGCGCCAGCACCCTTCCCGGGACAGGAAACACCGGGGAGCTGTTTTTT. It encodes CASTLPGTGNTGELFF.

The CDR3 DNA reads as TGTGCCATCAGTGAGGGTCCCGGGACAGGGGCCGTCTCTGGGGCCAACGTCCTGACTTTC. Encoded protein: CAISEGPGTGAVSGANVLTF. The J gene is TRBJ2-6, the V gene TRBV10-3; 10 positions match TRBD1. V was pared by 2 bases and J by 0 bases, with 10 bases of the junction left unmatched. Germline V gives CDR1 ENHRY, CDR2 SYGVKD. The CDR3 has 20 residues.

The chain employs TRBV11-2 and TRBJ2-3; D ambiguous. The germline gives CDR1 SGHAT, CDR2 FQNNGV. This CDR3 has 12 residues. V was clipped by 11 bases and J by 6 bases, with 15 bases between them. CDR3 in DNA: TGTGCCGTCGTACTTGTCTCCGATACGCAGTATTTT. This encodes CAVVLVSDTQYF. The entire variable domain, with the rest obtained from reference TRBV11-2 and TRBJ2-3, is as follows: EAGVAQSPRYKIIEKRQSVAFWCNPISGHATLYWYQQILGQGPKLLIQFQNNGVVDDSQLPKDRFSAERLKGVDSTLKIQPAKLEDSAVYLCAVVLVSDTQYFGPGTRLTVL.

This clonotype was recorded a few times. The chain recombines TRBV7-6 with TRBJ2-7, with 10 positions matching TRBD1. The CDR3 length is 17 residues. The J segment lost 0 bases and the V segment lost 3 bases, leaving 8 bases of the junction unmatched. Germline-derived CDR1 and CDR2 are SGHVS and FNYEAQ. The CDR3 here is CASSLAGTGVSSYEQYF. The CDR3 DNA reads as TGTGCCAGCAGCTTGGCGGGGACAGGGGTTAGCTCCTACGAGCAGTACTTC. Filled out from reference TRBV7-6 and TRBJ2-7, the complete variable domain reads GAGVSQSPRYKVTKRGQDVALRCDPISGHVSLYWYRQALGQGPEFLTYFNYEAQQDKSGLPNDRFSAERPEGSISTLTIQRTEQRDSAMYRCASSLAGTGVSSYEQYFGPGTRLTVT.

This clonotype was observed at least ten times. The CDR3 bases are TGCGCCAGCAGCCAAAACCGGACGGGCTACTTTGCCGGGGAGCTGTTTTTT. Translating gives CASSQNRTGYFAGELFF. The gene calls are TRBV5-1 and TRBJ2-2; D ambiguous. In germline, CDR1 is SGHRS, CDR2 YFSETQ. The V end lost 4 bases, the J end lost 6 bases, and 22 bases lay between the germline ends. The CDR3 is 17 residues long.

The chain is built from TRBV28 and TRBJ2-7; no firm D call. The germline gives CDR1 MDHEN, CDR2 SYDVKM. V was trimmed by 7 bases and J by 3 bases, leaving 16 bases between them. This CDR3 contains 14 residues. The CDR3 spells CASTQIPSHYEQYF. Here the CDR3 DNA reads TGTGCCAGCACCCAGATTCCGTCACACTACGAGCAGTACTTC.

The chain joins TRBV4-1 to TRBJ1-1; D unclear. V was trimmed by 1 base and J by 8 bases, leaving 8 bases between them. Germline V CDR1 and CDR2: MGHRA, YSYEKL. The CDR3 totals 12 residues. This CDR3 is CASSQGNNEAFF. As DNA, the CDR3 is TGCGCCAGCAGCCAAGGTAACAACGAAGCTTTCTTT.

This chain uses TRBV9 with TRBJ1-4; D gene uncertain. The V and J ends lost 0 bases and 8 bases respectively, with 14 bases between them. CDR3 length: 15 amino acids. Germline CDR1 is SGDLS and CDR2 is YYNGEE. The CDR3 loop is CASSVEAGRSEKLFF. The CDR3 DNA sequence: TGTGCCAGCAGCGTAGAGGCAGGCAGGTCGGAAAAACTGTTTTTT.

A few counts support this clonotype. The chain joins TRBV7-2 to TRBJ2-7, with TRBD1 matching over 9 bases. Germline V CDR1 and CDR2: SGHTA, FQGNSA. The CDR3 sequence is 16 residues long. The V segment lost 3 bases and the J segment 3 bases; nucleotides outside the gene matches: 9. In DNA, the CDR3 is TGTGCCAGCAGCTTTCCACTCGGACAGGGGTACTACGAGCAGTACGTC. It encodes CASSFPLGQGYYEQYV.

V is TRBV9 and J is TRBJ2-7, with D possibly TRBD2 on 6 matching bases. CDR1 and CDR2 from the germline V gene are SGDLS and YYNGEE. The ends were cut back, 0 bases at V and 0 bases at J, with 10 bases in the middle. CDR3 length equals 15 residues. CDR3 DNA sequence: TGTGCCAGCAGCGTAGGCGTAGCGGTCTCCTACGAGCAGTACTTC. Amino acids: CASSVGVAVSYEQYF.

This clonotype appeared a few times. V and J are TRBV29-1 and TRBJ2-5, with a possible D match to TRBD2 (5 bases). The germline CDR1 and CDR2 sequences are SQVTM and ANQGSEA. The V end was cut by 7 bases, the J end by 3 bases, with 12 bases between. The CDR3 has 12 amino acids. CDR3 loop: CSAGEPEETQYF. The CDR3 coding sequence is TGCAGCGCTGGGGAGCCCGAAGAGACCCAGTACTTC.

This clonotype was seen many times. DNA of the CDR3: TGCAGTGCTAGGAAACTTGACAATGAGCAGTTCTTC. It codes for CSARKLDNEQFF. This chain uses TRBV20-1 with TRBJ2-1; D gene uncertain. With 3 bases removed from V and 5 bases from J, the gap between germline ends came to 8 bases. The CDR3 has 12 amino acids. Germline V gene lookup returns CDR1 DFQATT and CDR2 SNEGSKA (reference sequence).

The V call is TRBV7-9, the J call TRBJ2-3, with D perhaps matching TRBD2 (6 bases). There are 14 residues in the CDR3. V was pared by 5 bases and J by 4 bases, with 13 bases between. CDR1 is SEHNR and CDR2 is FQNEAQ in the germline V gene (reference sequence). CDR3 DNA sequence: TGTGCCAGCAGCGCTGTGGGCGGGGCAGATACGCAGTATTTT. It yields the protein CASSAVGGADTQYF.

This clonotype was observed at least ten times. This rearrangement joins TRBV5-5 to TRBJ2-3; TRBD1 aligns across 10 bases. J gave up 2 bases and V 5 bases, and 5 bases lay outside the gene matches. The CDR3 length is 15 residues. Germline V gene data show CDR1 as SGHKS and CDR2 as YYEKEE (reference sequence). The CDR3 DNA reads as TGTGCCAGCAGTTCCGACAGGGGGCCCACAGATACGCAGTATTTT. As protein: CASSSDRGPTDTQYF.

This clonotype was seen at least ten times. This sequence joins TRBV29-1 and TRBJ2-1, with D maybe TRBD1 (7 bases). Germline V gene sequence: CDR1 SQVTM, CDR2 ANQGSEA. Between the trimmed V and J ends, which lost 7 bases and 6 bases, there was a span of 13 bases. This CDR3 spans 12 amino acids. The CDR3 region is CSARGELNEQFF. The CDR3 DNA sequence: TGCAGCGCCAGGGGGGAACTCAATGAGCAGTTCTTC.

The chain carries TRBV5-8 and TRBJ2-7; no clear D gene. The germline CDR1 and CDR2 sequences are SGHTS and YDEGEE. Trimming removed 4 bases from V and 6 bases from J, with 17 bases in between. The CDR3 is 14 amino acids. This chain's CDR3 is CASSPLQGPPEQYF. The CDR3 DNA reads TGTGCCAGCAGCCCCCTCCAAGGGCCGCCCGAGCAGTACTTC. The full variable domain, with the rest looked up from reference TRBV5-8 and TRBJ2-7, is EAGVTQSPTHLIKTRGQQATLRCSPISGHTSVYWYQQALGLGLQFLLWYDEGEERNRGNFPPRFSGRQFPNYSSELNVNALELEDSALYLCASSPLQGPPEQYFGPGTRLTVT.

This clonotype was found a few times. This may arise from a read error, as a much more abundant clone is one base away. J is TRBJ1-2 and V is TRBV5-1, with TRBD1 matching 7 bases. The germline gives CDR1 SGHRS, CDR2 YFSETQ. J lost 4 bases, V lost 4 bases, and 4 bases had no gene match. The CDR3 is 13 residues long. The CDR3 bases are TGCGCCAGCAGCCCGGGACAGCCCTATGGCTACACCTTC. Translated, it gives CASSPGQPYGYTF.

This clonotype came up many times. V usage is TRBV6-2 or TRBV6-3 and J usage is TRBJ2-5, with 7 bases matching TRBD2. The V segment lost 4 bases and the J segment 2 bases; nucleotides outside the gene matches: 4. Germline V gene data show CDR1 as MNHEY and CDR2 as SVGEGT. The CDR3 is 14 amino acids. This CDR3 is CASSWAGVQETQYF. The CDR3 DNA sequence: TGTGCCAGCAGTTGGGCGGGAGTACAAGAGACCCAGTACTTC.

There are many counts of this clonotype. CDR3 in DNA: TGCGCCAGCAGCTTGGCCCCACGGGACAGGGGAAACGAGCAGTACTTC. This codes for CASSLAPRDRGNEQYF. The chain carries TRBV5-1 and TRBJ2-7; 10 positions match TRBD1. The germline V gene has CDR1 SGHRS and CDR2 YFSETQ. The CDR3 is made up of 16 amino acids. The V and J ends lost 0 bases and 5 bases, in that order; junction bases with no gene match: 8.